This T cell receptor (beta chain) derives from a study of blood T cells in healthy people across ages. Worth noting for this clonotype: Its antigen is not known.

Germline CDR1 MGHRA, CDR2 YSYEKL. The CDR3 spans 13 residues. Combining a sample-barcoded 5' primer with a J-beta primer mix, a second PCR ran for about 7 to 11 cycles. Each cDNA molecule received a tag from a template-switch adaptor that had 12 random nucleotides. A single record per CDR3 protein comes from TCRdb applying MiXCR to the 5' RACE reads. The table includes about 1.4 million distinct CDR3 sequences, roughly 64% detected once. Whole-study results and caveats: For the donors, CMV status was unknown and possibly confounded expanded clonotype changes. It was not possible, with unsorted PBMCs, to conclusively compare naive and antigen-experienced cells. Compared with aged donors, long-lived donors showed fewer expanded clones, suggesting selection.

The source is a man between 18 and 29 years old in good health. Sample: blood. This sequence joins TRBV4-1 and TRBJ2-4, with unresolved D. The last part of the DNA fits TRBJ2-7 better; the J call may be wrong. CDR3 sequence: CASSQAVVYEQYF. The CDR3 region has the DNA TGCGCCAGCAGCCAAGCTGTGGTCTACGAGCAGTACTTC.